A selection of T cell receptor beta chains follows, all from one sample in a study of OX40 agonist ivuxolimab in advanced cancers. Clones were read by immunoSEQ multiplex PCR, and TCRdb kept only the in-frame ones, dropping some. The sample consists of about 90,000 clones, roughly nine tenths of them appearing once. The sample in question was CD4+ or CD8+ T cells sorted from blood, obtained in a trial of the OX40 agonist ivuxolimab. The source of these receptors is an adult with an advanced solid tumor such as melanoma, head and neck, liver or kidney cancer. The CDR3 runs from the conserved cysteine through the conserved F or W. D genes are given only for firm matches. Clone size is stated in some rows and not others, as once, few, many or a class when expanded.

abundance | d_gene | j_gene | v_gene | CDR3nt | CDR3aa
. | . | TRBJ1-4 | TRBV4-2 | TGTGCCAGCAGCCAAGAGGCAGTTGAAAAACTGTTTTTT | CASSQEAVEKLFF
. | . | TRBJ2-7 | TRBV7-2 | TGTGCCAGCAGCTTAATTCCCCGAGGTAACTACGAGCAGTACTTC | CASSLIPRGNYEQYF
. | . | TRBJ2-1 | TRBV11-2 | TGTGCCAGCAGCTTAGGGTGGGTCTACAATGAGCAGTTCTTC | CASSLGWVYNEQFF
. | . | TRBJ1-5 | TRBV10-3 | TGTGCCATCAGTGAGTTACAGGGAGGGCAGCCCCAGCATTTT | CAISELQGGQPQHF
. | . | TRBJ1-1 | TRBV7-2 | TGTGCCAGCACCCCAAGCGGCATGAACACTGAAGCTTTCTTT | CASTPSGMNTEAFF
. | . | TRBJ2-1 | TRBV5-1 | TGCGCCAGCAGCTTGGGGGCTTTAGGGGTAATACACAATGAGCAGTTCTTC | CASSLGALGVIHNEQFF
. | TRBD1 | TRBJ1-1 | TRBV6-1 | TGTGCCAGCGGCACAGGGGGGACTGAAGCTTTCTTT | CASGTGGTEAFF
. | . | TRBJ1-3 | TRBV5-1 | TGCGCCAGCAGCTTATCCGGAAACACCATATATTTT | CASSLSGNTIYF
. | TRBD2 | TRBJ2-2 | TRBV4-1 | TGCGCCAGCAGACTCGGGACATATACTAGCGGGAACACCGGGGAGCTGTTTTTT | CASRLGTYTSGNTGELFF
. | . | TRBJ2-3 | TRBV10-3 | TGTGCCATCAGTGAGCGGATGGGAGAGGGCACAGATACGCAGTATTTT | CAISERMGEGTDTQYF
. | TRBD2 | TRBJ2-1 | TRBV28 | TGTGCCAGCAGTCCCCGCAGAGCGGGAGGACCCGGTGAGCAGTTCTTC | CASSPRRAGGPGEQFF
. | TRBD2 | TRBJ2-6 | TRBV7-8 | TGTGCCAGCAGCCCACGGCGGGAGCGCCTGGAGACTGGGGCCAACGTCCTGACTTTC | CASSPRRERLETGANVLTF
once | . | TRBJ2-1 | TRBV19 | TGTGCCAGTAGTATAATAGGTTCTGACAATGAGCAGTTCTTC | CASSIIGSDNEQFF
once | . | TRBJ1-2 | TRBV4-1 | TGCGCCAGCAGCCAAGATAGTTTACGAGGTTTTGGTGGCTACACCTTC | CASSQDSLRGFGGYTF
. | TRBD1 | TRBJ1-5 | TRBV2 | TGTGCCAGCACGACAGGGGGCGGCAATCAGCCCCAGCATTTT | CASTTGGGNQPQHF
once | . | TRBJ2-1 | TRBV2 | TGTGCCAGCAGGGACATGAATGAGCAGTTCTTC | CASRDMNEQFF
. | . | TRBJ1-1 | TRBV9 | TGTGCCAGCAGCGGGGGTGGCACTGAAGCTTTCTTT | CASSGGGTEAFF
. | . | TRBJ2-5 | TRBV19 | TGTGCCAGTAGTGCATCAGGGCAAGAGACCCAGTACTTC | CASSASGQETQYF
. | TRBD1 | TRBJ1-4 | TRBV5-4 | TGTGCCAGCAGCGTGAACAGGGGGGCTGATGAAAAACTGTTTTTT | CASSVNRGADEKLFF
. | . | TRBJ2-5 | TRBV27 | TGTGCCAGCAGTTTATCAGGGAGGGAGACCCAGTACTTC | CASSLSGRETQYF
. | . | TRBJ2-5 | TRBV5-1 | TGCGCCAGCAGCCCCGGACAGCTCGGAGAGACCCAGTACTTC | CASSPGQLGETQYF
. | . | TRBJ2-7 | TRBV10-3 | TGTGCCACGGGCCTGGGATCCACCTACGAGCAGTACTTC | CATGLGSTYEQYF
. | . | TRBJ2-5 | TRBV9 | TGTGCCAGCAGCGCGACGGACGGTAGGGGAGAGACCCAGTACTTC | CASSATDGRGETQYF
few | . | TRBJ2-4 | TRBV19 | TGTGCCAGTAGTAAGAGGGAACTAGCCAAAAACATTCAGTACTTC | CASSKRELAKNIQYF
once | . | TRBJ2-7 | TRBV6-1 | TGTGCCAGCAGTGAAATCAGGGTGGCCTACGAGCAGTACTTC | CASSEIRVAYEQYF
. | . | TRBJ1-5 | TRBV28 | TGTGCCAGCAGGCCGGGGGGGGGTAGAATAGGCAATCAGCCCCAGCATTTT | CASRPGGGRIGNQPQHF
. | TRBD2 | TRBJ2-3 | TRBV27 | TGTGCCAGCAGTTTTACAGCGGGAGTAAGAACAGATACGCAGTATTTT | CASSFTAGVRTDTQYF
. | . | TRBJ1-4 | TRBV4-3 | TGCGCCAGCAGCCAAGATGCGGCAGGGTCTGAAAAACTGTTTTTT | CASSQDAAGSEKLFF
. | TRBD2 | TRBJ2-2 | TRBV19 | TGTGCCACTTCACTAGCGGGAGGAACAATCACCGGGGAGCTGTTTTTT | CATSLAGGTITGELFF
. | . | TRBJ2-7 | TRBV28 | TGTGCCAGCAGTCTCTCCGGGACACACTCCTACGAGCAGTACTTC | CASSLSGTHSYEQYF
. | . | TRBJ2-7 | TRBV21-1 | TGTGCCAGCAGGGTTCAACAGGGTAAGGGCTACGAGCAGTACTTC | CASRVQQGKGYEQYF
. | TRBD2 | TRBJ2-4 | TRBV29-1 | TGCAGCGTTGCAGGGAGGGCGGGAAACATTCAGTACTTC | CSVAGRAGNIQYF
. | . | TRBJ2-5 | TRBV28 | TGTGCCAGCAGCCTCTATGACGGAACGATGGAGACCCAGTACTTC | CASSLYDGTMETQYF
once | . | TRBJ2-7 | TRBV2 | TGTGCCAGCGTGGGGGGATTTGGCTACGAGCAGTACTTC | CASVGGFGYEQYF
. | . | TRBJ2-7 | TRBV5-4 | TGTGCCAGCAGCTGGGGGGGACAAATCTACGAGCAGTACTTC | CASSWGGQIYEQYF
. | TRBD1 | TRBJ1-1 | TRBV5-1 | TGCGCCAGCAGCTCTAGGGGGCCCGACACTGAAGCTTTCTTT | CASSSRGPDTEAFF
. | TRBD1 | TRBJ2-3 | TRBV18 | TGTGCCAGCTCTTTCGGAGGGACAGGGGTGGCGGATACGCAGTATTTT | CASSFGGTGVADTQYF
. | . | TRBJ1-5 | TRBV7-2 | TGTGCCAGCAGCCCCCCGGGACTGAGTAGCAATCAGCCCCAGCATTTT | CASSPPGLSSNQPQHF
. | . | TRBJ1-1 | TRBV28 | TGTGCCAGCAGTCCGCTCGTAACGATGAACACTGAAGCTTTCTTT | CASSPLVTMNTEAFF
. | . | TRBJ2-7 | TRBV18 | TGTGCCAGCTCACCACGGCAGAGTTCCGACGAGCAGTACTTC | CASSPRQSSDEQYF
. | . | TRBJ2-7 | TRBV7-9 | TGTGCCAGCAGCTCCTATCGGGAGCAGTACTTC | CASSSYREQYF
. | . | TRBJ2-7 | TRBV28 | TGTGCCAGCAGTTTAAGTGGGTCCTCCTACGAGCAGTACTTC | CASSLSGSSYEQYF